This TCR beta chain came from a study of CD8 T cells in ankylosing spondylitis. Notes on the study in general: Seemingly distinctive of ankylosing spondylitis blood was a TCR beta motif formed by eight highly homologous variants. Reportedly, significant enrichment of disease-linked clones occurred in matched ankylosing spondylitis synovial fluid.

Of note for this clonotype: Its antigen is currently unknown.

This CDR3 has 17 residues. With 5 bases removed from V and 0 bases from J, the gap between germline ends came to 17 bases. CDR1 and CDR2 from the germline V gene are SGHTA and FQGTGA. Quantitative molecular-barcoded 5'-RACE generated the TCR beta libraries. TCRdb redid the calling of the 5' RACE reads with MiXCR, one entry per CDR3 protein. The sample shows about 280,000 distinct CDR3 sequences, over 15% of them seen only once. The sample consisted of blood, either unsorted or a sorted T cell fraction (not recorded which). The chain employs TRBV7-3 and TRBJ2-1; D is possibly TRBD1 (6 bases). The clonotype comes from a male donor with ankylosing spondylitis or in good health (not recorded which). CDR3 region: CASSPSTGLSSYNEQFF. CDR3 sequence (DNA): TGTGCCAGCAGCCCCTCGACAGGTTTAAGCTCCTACAATGAGCAGTTCTTC.